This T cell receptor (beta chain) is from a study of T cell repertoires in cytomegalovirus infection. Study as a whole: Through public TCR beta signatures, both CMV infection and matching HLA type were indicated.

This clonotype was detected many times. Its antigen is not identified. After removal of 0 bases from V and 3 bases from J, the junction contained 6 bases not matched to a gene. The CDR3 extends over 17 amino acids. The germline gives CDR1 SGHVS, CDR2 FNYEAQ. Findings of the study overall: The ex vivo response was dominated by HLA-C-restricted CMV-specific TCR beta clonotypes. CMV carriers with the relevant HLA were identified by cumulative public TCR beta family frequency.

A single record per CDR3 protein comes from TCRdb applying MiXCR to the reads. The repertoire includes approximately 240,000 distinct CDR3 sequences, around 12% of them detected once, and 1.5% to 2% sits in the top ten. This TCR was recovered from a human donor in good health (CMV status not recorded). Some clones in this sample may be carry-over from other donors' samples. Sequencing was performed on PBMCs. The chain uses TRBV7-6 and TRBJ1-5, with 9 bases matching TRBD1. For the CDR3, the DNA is TGTGCCAGCAGCTTAGCGGCCGGGACAGGGACCAATCAGCCCCAGCATTTT. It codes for CASSLAAGTGTNQPQHF.